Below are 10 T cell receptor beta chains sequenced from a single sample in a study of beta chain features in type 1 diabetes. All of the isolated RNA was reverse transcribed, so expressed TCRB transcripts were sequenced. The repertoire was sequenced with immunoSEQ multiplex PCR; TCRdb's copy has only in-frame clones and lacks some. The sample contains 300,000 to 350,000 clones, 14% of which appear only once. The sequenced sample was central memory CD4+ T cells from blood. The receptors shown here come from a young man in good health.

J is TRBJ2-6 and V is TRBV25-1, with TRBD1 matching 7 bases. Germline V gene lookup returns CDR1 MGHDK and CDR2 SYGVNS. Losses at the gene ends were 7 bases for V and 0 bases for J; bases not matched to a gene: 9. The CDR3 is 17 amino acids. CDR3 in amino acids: CASTAMTGNSGANVLTF. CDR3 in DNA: TGTGCCAGCACCGCCATGACAGGGAACTCTGGGGCCAACGTCCTGACTTTC.

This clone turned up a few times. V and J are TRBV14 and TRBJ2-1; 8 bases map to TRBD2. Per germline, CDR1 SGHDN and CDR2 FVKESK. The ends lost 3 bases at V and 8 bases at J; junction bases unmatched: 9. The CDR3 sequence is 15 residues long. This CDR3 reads CASSHGGALFYEQFF. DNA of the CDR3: TGTGCCAGCAGCCACGGGGGGGCCCTATTCTATGAGCAGTTCTTC.

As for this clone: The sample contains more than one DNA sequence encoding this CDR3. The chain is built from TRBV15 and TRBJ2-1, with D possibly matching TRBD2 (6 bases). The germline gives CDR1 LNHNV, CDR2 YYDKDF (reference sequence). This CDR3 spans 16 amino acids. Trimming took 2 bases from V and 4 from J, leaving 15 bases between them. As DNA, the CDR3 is TGTGCCACCAGCAGAACCGGGACTGTACGTTACAATGAGCAGTTCTTC. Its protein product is CATSRTGTVRYNEQFF.

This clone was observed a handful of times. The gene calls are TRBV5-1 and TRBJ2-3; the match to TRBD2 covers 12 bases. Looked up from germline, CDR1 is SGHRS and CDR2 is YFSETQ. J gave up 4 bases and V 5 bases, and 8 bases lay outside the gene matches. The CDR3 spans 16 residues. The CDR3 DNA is TGCGCCAGCAGTTCTAGACTAGCGGGGGACTCAGATACGCAGTATTTT. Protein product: CASSSRLAGDSDTQYF. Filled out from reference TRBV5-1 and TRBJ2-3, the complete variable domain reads KAGVTQTPRYLIKTRGQQVTLSCSPISGHRSVSWYQQTPGQGLQFLFEYFSETQRNKGNFPGRFSGRQFSNSRSEMNVSTLELGDSALYLCASSSRLAGDSDTQYFGPGTRLTVL.

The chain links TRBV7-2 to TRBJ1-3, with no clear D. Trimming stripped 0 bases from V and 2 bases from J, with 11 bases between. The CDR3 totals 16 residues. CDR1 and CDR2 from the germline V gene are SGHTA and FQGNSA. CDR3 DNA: TGTGCCAGCAGCTTAGCCGGCCCAAAAGCTGGAAACACCATATATTTT. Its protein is CASSLAGPKAGNTIYF.

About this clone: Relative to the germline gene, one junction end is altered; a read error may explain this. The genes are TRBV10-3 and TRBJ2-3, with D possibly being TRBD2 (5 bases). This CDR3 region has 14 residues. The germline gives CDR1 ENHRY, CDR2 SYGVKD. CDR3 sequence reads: CASSFFGGTDTQYF. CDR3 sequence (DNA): TGTGCCAGCAGTTTCTTCGGGGGCACAGATACGCAGTATTTT.

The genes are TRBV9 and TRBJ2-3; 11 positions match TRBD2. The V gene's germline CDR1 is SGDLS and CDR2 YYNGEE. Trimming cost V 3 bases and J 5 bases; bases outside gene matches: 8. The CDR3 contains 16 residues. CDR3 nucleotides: TGTGCCAGCAGCGCCAAACTAGCGGGGGAAATAGATACGCAGTATTTT. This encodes CASSAKLAGEIDTQYF.

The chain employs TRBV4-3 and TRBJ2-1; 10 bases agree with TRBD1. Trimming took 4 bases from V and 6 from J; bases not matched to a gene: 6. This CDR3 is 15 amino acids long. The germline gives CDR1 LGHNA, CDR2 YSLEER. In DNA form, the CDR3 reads TGCGCCAGCAGCCGGGGGGACAGGGGCGGCAATGAGCAGTTCTTC. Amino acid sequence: CASSRGDRGGNEQFF.

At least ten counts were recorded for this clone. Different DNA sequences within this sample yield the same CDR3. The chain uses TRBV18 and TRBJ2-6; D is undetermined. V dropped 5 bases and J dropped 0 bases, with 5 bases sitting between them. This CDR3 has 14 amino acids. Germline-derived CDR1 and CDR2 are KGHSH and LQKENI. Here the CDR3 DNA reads TGTGCCAGCTCAATTGACTCTGGGGCCAACGTCCTGACTTTC. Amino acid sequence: CASSIDSGANVLTF.

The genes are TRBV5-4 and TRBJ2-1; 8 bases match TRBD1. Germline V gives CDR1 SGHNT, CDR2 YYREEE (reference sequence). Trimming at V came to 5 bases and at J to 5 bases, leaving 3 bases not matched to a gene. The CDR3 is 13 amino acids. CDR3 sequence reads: CASRVTGDNEQFF. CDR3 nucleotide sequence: TGTGCCAGCAGGGTGACAGGGGACAATGAGCAGTTCTTC.